Listed below are T cell receptor beta chains from one sample, sequenced in a study of beta chain features in type 1 diabetes. Clones were sequenced by immunoSEQ multiplex PCR, and TCRdb holds only the in-frame ones, with some missing. Of some 660,000 clones in the sample, over 11% were seen once. The sample was naive CD4+ T cells from blood. The receptors were gathered from a man between 18 and 35 years old with type 1 diabetes. Each CDR3 is given with its conserved first and last residue. Each record gives: clone size, V gene, D gene, J gene, CDR3 protein, CDR3 DNA. A D gene is named only where the DNA matches it firmly. For some rows the clone size is stated as once, few or many, or as a class when expanded; others skip it.

-,TRBV18,-,TRBJ1-5,CASSPGPGNQPQHF,TGTGCCAGCTCACCCGGACCGGGCAATCAGCCCCAGCATTTT
-,TRBV29-1,TRBD1,TRBJ1-1,CSVKGQGYGTEAFF,TGCAGCGTGAAGGGACAGGGTTATGGGACTGAAGCTTTCTTT
-,TRBV7-3,-,TRBJ1-6,CASSLEFSGGNSPLHF,TGTGCCAGCAGCTTAGAGTTTAGCGGTGGTAATTCACCCCTCCACTTT
-,TRBV7-9,-,TRBJ1-2,CASSLEGGQGYGYTF,TGTGCCAGCAGCTTAGAAGGAGGGCAGGGCTATGGCTACACCTTC
-,TRBV4-1,TRBD1,TRBJ1-1,CASKSTGLNTEAFF,TGCGCCAGCAAATCGACAGGGCTGAACACTGAAGCTTTCTTT
few,TRBV18,TRBD1,TRBJ2-4,CASSPKGQGGKNIQYF,TGTGCCAGCTCACCAAAGGGACAGGGTGGCAAAAACATTCAGTACTTC
-,TRBV2,-,TRBJ1-3,CASKGGVSGNTIYF,TGTGCCAGCAAAGGCGGAGTCTCTGGAAACACCATATATTTT
few,TRBV10-3,-,TRBJ2-7,CAISESGSSYEQYF,TGTGCCATCAGTGAGTCCGGAAGCTCCTACGAGCAGTACTTC
-,TRBV7-2,TRBD2,TRBJ2-1,CASSFWLAGNNEQFF,TGTGCCAGCAGCTTTTGGCTAGCGGGGAACAATGAGCAGTTCTTC
-,TRBV14,TRBD2,TRBJ2-1,CASSQVGLAGYRNEQFF,TGTGCCAGCAGCCAAGTGGGACTAGCGGGTTACCGCAATGAGCAGTTCTTC
few,TRBV19,-,TRBJ2-7,CASSTLNGGEQYF,TGTGCCAGTAGTACCCTGAATGGAGGCGAGCAGTACTTC
few,TRBV14,-,TRBJ2-6,CASSHLLRSGANVLTF,TGTGCCAGCAGCCACCTCTTGCGGTCTGGGGCCAACGTCCTGACTTTC
few,TRBV4-3,-,TRBJ2-1,CASSQVNGGGISYNEQFF,TGCGCCAGCAGCCAAGTTAACGGGGGCGGTATCTCCTACAATGAGCAGTTCTTC
-,TRBV10-3,-,TRBJ2-7,CAISESNEQYF,TGTGCCATCAGTGAGAGTAACGAGCAGTACTTC
-,TRBV29-1,-,TRBJ2-4,CSVASATGRYF,TGCAGCGTTGCCTCTGCCACAGGGCGGTACTTC
-,TRBV29-1,-,TRBJ1-6,CSVGPPLHF,TGCAGCGTTGGGCCACCCCTCCACTTT